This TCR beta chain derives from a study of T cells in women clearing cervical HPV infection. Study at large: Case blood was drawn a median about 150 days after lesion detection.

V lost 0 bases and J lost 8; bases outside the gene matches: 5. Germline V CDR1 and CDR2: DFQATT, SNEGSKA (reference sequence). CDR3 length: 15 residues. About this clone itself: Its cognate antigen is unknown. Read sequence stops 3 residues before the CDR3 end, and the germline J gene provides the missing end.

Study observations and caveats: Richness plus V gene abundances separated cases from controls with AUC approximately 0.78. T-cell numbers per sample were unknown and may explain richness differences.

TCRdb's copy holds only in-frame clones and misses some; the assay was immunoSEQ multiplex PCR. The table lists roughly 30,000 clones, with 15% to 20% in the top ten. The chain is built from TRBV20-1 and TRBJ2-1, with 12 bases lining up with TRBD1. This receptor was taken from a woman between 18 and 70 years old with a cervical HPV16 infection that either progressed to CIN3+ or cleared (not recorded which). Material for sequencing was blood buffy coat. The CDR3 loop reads CSARDPGTGGDEQFF. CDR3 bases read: TGCAGTGCTAGAGACCCCGGGACAGGGGGCGATGAG.